Following are 27 T cell receptor beta chains from one sample sequenced in a study of post-analysis software for immune sequencing data. The library was made from cDNA and included unique molecular identifiers. TCRdb re-called the PCR reads through MiXCR, storing one row per CDR3 protein. The sample carries hundreds of thousands of distinct CDR3 sequences, roughly 35% recorded once. General study results and limits: Relative to controls, patients had about 5 TRBV segments at higher frequency, with TRBV5-6, TRBV5-1 and TRBV20-1 among these.

These receptors' antigens are unknown. The sample consisted of blood. The origin of the receptors is a girl aged 10 to 17 with multiple sclerosis.

The V call is TRBV6-6, the J call TRBJ2-3, with D possibly matching TRBD2 (6 bases). The CDR3 loop spans 14 amino acids. V lost 7 bases and J 5 bases, leaving 16 bases between the germline ends. Germline assignment: CDR1 MNHNY and CDR2 SVGAGI (reference sequence). Here the CDR3 DNA reads TGTGCCAGCAAATTCGGGGGACGGGGAGATACGCAGTATTTT. This encodes CASKFGGRGDTQYF.

The chain has TRBV7-2 and TRBJ2-4; D is unresolved. The J call may be in error: the DNA end matches TRBJ2-7 better. The germline V gene encodes CDR1 SGHTA and CDR2 FQGNSA. This CDR3 is built from 15 residues. The chain's CDR3 is CASSLGVTVTYEQYF. The CDR3 bases are TGTGCCAGCAGCTTAGGGGTGACGGTGACCTACGAGCAGTACTTC.

This sequence joins TRBV7-2 and TRBJ2-5; the D is unclear. The CDR3 length is 14 residues. Trimming took off 2 bases at V and 5 bases at J, with 12 bases between the two ends. CDR1 is SGHTA, CDR2 FQGNSA, per germline. The CDR3 reads CASSLWGSKETQYF. The CDR3 DNA reads TGTGCCAGCAGCTTATGGGGTAGTAAGGAGACCCAGTACTTC.

The V gene is TRBV16, the J gene TRBJ1-1; maybe TRBD1 (6 bases). Trimming took off 0 bases at V and 3 bases at J, with 14 bases between the two ends. The CDR3 is 16 residues long. Germline values: CDR1 KGHSY, CDR2 FQNENV. DNA of the CDR3: TGTGCCAGCAGCCAATCGATTTGGGCAGGGGACACTGAAGCTTTCTTT. Residues: CASSQSIWAGDTEAFF.

The V and J genes are TRBV29-1 and TRBJ2-2; 12 nucleotides align to TRBD2. Trimming removed 1 base from V and 3 bases from J; junction bases left unmatched: 0. Germline V gives CDR1 SQVTM, CDR2 ANQGSEA. The CDR3 length is 15 residues. This chain's CDR3 is CSVEGLAGDTGELFF. CDR3 nucleotides: TGCAGCGTTGAAGGACTAGCGGGGGACACCGGGGAGCTGTTTTTT.

This chain links TRBV4-1 with TRBJ1-4; D is unclear. The CDR3 is 12 amino acids. V lost 0 bases to trimming and J lost 12 bases, with 8 bases between them. The V gene's germline CDR1 is MGHRA and CDR2 YSYEKL. The DNA of the CDR3 is TGCGCCAGCAGCCAAGATCGTCGGGAACTGTTTTTT. Protein sequence: CASSQDRRELFF.

This clonotype was counted a few times. The rearrangement uses TRBV29-1 and TRBJ2-7; D is perhaps TRBD1 or TRBD2 (5 bases each). In germline, CDR1 is SQVTM, CDR2 ANQGSEA. The V end lost 0 bases, the J end lost 4 bases, and 13 bases lay between the germline ends. This CDR3 comprises 14 residues. The CDR3 DNA reads TGCAGCGTTGAAGACCAGGGAGAGGAATACGAGCAGTACTTC. Translated: CSVEDQGEEYEQYF.

The J gene is TRBJ2-2, the V gene TRBV10-3, with D unresolved. Looked up from germline, CDR1 is ENHRY and CDR2 is SYGVKD. This CDR3 region has 13 residues. V lost 0 bases and J lost 4, with 3 bases in between. The CDR3 reads CAISESVTGELFF. CDR3 nucleotides: TGTGCCATCAGTGAGTCGGTCACCGGGGAGCTGTTTTTT.

V usage is TRBV29-1 and J usage is TRBJ2-5; D uncertain. Germline CDR1 reads SQVTM; CDR2 reads ANQGSEA. The length of the CDR3 is 12 residues. Trimming took off 4 bases at V and 1 base at J, with 7 bases between the two ends. The chain's CDR3 is CSVGSPQETQYF. The DNA for the CDR3 is TGCAGCGTTGGGTCACCCCAAGAGACCCAGTACTTC.

The gene calls are TRBV5-1 and TRBJ2-6; 7 positions agree with TRBD1. Germline CDR1 SGHRS, CDR2 YFSETQ. This CDR3 is built from 16 residues. V was pared by 1 base and J by 1 base, with 2 bases of the junction left unmatched. CDR3 DNA sequence: TGCGCCAGCAGCTTGCGACAGGGTTCTGGGGCCAACGTCCTGACTTTC. As protein: CASSLRQGSGANVLTF. Full variable domain (rest looked up from reference TRBV5-1 and TRBJ2-6): KAGVTQTPRYLIKTRGQQVTLSCSPISGHRSVSWYQQTPGQGLQFLFEYFSETQRNKGNFPGRFSGRQFSNSRSEMNVSTLELGDSALYLCASSLRQGSGANVLTFGAGSRLTVL.

This clonotype was counted only a few times. This chain joins TRBV7-9 and TRBJ2-5; TRBD2 is a possible D gene (5 bases). V shed 7 bases and J shed 3 bases, with 12 bases lying between them. The CDR3 covers 13 residues. Germline loops: CDR1 SEHNR, CDR2 FQNEAQ (reference sequence). In DNA, the CDR3 is TGTGCCAGCACCCTACTTAGCGAAGAGACCCAGTACTTC. Its translation is CASTLLSEETQYF.

The table lists this clonotype with a few counts. The V call is TRBV20-1, the J call TRBJ2-7, with 7 bases matching TRBD2. This CDR3 region has 13 residues. Trimming removed 5 bases from V and 3 bases from J; junction bases left unmatched: 7. CDR1 and CDR2 from the germline V gene are DFQATT and SNEGSKA (reference sequence). CDR3 sequence reads: CSAQGGVGYEQYF. The CDR3 nucleotides read TGCAGTGCTCAGGGAGGGGTTGGCTACGAGCAGTACTTC.

V and J are TRBV24-1 and TRBJ1-1; D gene uncertain. The CDR3 totals 13 residues. Germline CDR1 reads KGHDR; CDR2 reads SFDVKD. The V and J ends lost 2 bases and 3 bases respectively, with 6 bases between them. The CDR3 spells CATSDSGHTEAFF. Written as DNA, the CDR3 is TGTGCCACCAGTGATTCGGGTCACACTGAAGCTTTCTTT.

J is TRBJ2-2 and V is TRBV12-3 or TRBV12-4; 7 bases are shared with TRBD1. CDR3 length: 14 amino acids. Trimming at V came to 6 bases and at J to 8 bases, leaving 9 bases not matched to a gene. The CDR3 bases are TGTGCCAGCAGCCCCATCAACAGGGGTGGGGAGCTGTTTTTT. This codes for CASSPINRGGELFF.

There are a few counts of this clonotype. The gene calls are TRBV4-1 and TRBJ1-1; no firm D call. This CDR3 comprises 16 residues. The germline V and J ends were trimmed by 1 base and 0 bases, with 12 bases remaining between them. From germline, CDR1 is MGHRA and CDR2 YSYEKL. CDR3 amino acids: CASSQGYRRMNTEAFF. CDR3 DNA sequence: TGCGCCAGCAGCCAAGGGTACCGAAGAATGAACACTGAAGCTTTCTTT.

There are a few counts of this clonotype. This sequence joins TRBV4-1 and TRBJ2-4, with D uncertain. The end of the DNA aligns better with TRBJ2-7, so the J call may be wrong. CDR1 MGHRA and CDR2 YSYEKL come from the germline V gene. This CDR3 has 14 amino acids. The DNA for the CDR3 is TGCGCCAGCAGCCAAGATAGGGCAGCCTACGAGCAGTACTTC. Amino acids: CASSQDRAAYEQYF.

This clonotype was found a few times. The chain carries TRBV6-2 or TRBV6-3 and TRBJ1-1; D remains unclear. Germline values: CDR1 MNHEY, CDR2 SVGEGT. This CDR3 is 12 amino acids long. The ends were cut back, 4 bases at V and 7 bases at J, with 10 bases in the middle. The CDR3 bases are TGTGCCAGCAGTTCATATAGGGTTGAAGCTTTCTTT. This encodes CASSSYRVEAFF.

This clonotype was counted a few times. CDR3 DNA: TGTGCCAGCAGCTTAGAGGAAAGCTCCTACGAGCAGTACTTC. It encodes CASSLEESSYEQYF. The chain joins TRBV7-9 to TRBJ2-7; unclear D gene. Trimming removed 1 base from V and 0 bases from J, with 7 bases in between. CDR1 is SEHNR, CDR2 FQNEAQ, per germline (reference sequence). This CDR3 region has 14 residues.

V gene TRBV20-1 combines with J gene TRBJ2-3, with D possibly TRBD2 on 7 matching bases. Trimming cost V 6 bases and J 5 bases, with 21 bases left between them. Looked up from germline, CDR1 is DFQATT and CDR2 is SNEGSKA (reference sequence). CDR3 length equals 15 residues. The CDR3 DNA reads TGCAGTGCCCTTGTGGTGGGGGGGCATAGAGATACGCAGTATTTT. It encodes CSALVVGGHRDTQYF.

The V call is TRBV20-1, the J call TRBJ2-1; D gene unclear. This CDR3 is built from 15 residues. The V gene lost 6 bases and the J gene lost 4 bases, with 19 bases spanning the gap. CDR1 is DFQATT and CDR2 is SNEGSKA in the germline V gene (reference sequence). CDR3 residues: CSAQAPDPPYNEQFF. In DNA form, the CDR3 reads TGCAGTGCCCAGGCCCCAGATCCCCCATACAATGAGCAGTTCTTC.

A remark on this clonotype: The junction shows a germline mismatch at one end, possibly a read error. CDR3 in amino acids: CASSQDATGGGQPQHF. In DNA form, the CDR3 reads TGTGCCAGTAGCCAAGACGCGACAGGGGGCGGGCAGCCCCAGCATTTT. The chain employs TRBV3-1 and TRBJ1-5, with 10 positions matching TRBD1. The germline CDR1 and CDR2 sequences are LGHDT and YNNKEL (reference sequence). The length of the CDR3 is 16 residues.

This clonotype was picked up a small number of times. The V call is TRBV6-2 or TRBV6-3, the J call TRBJ2-4; TRBD1 aligns across 9 bases. With the DNA end fitting TRBJ2-7 better, the J assignment may be wrong. Germline V CDR1 and CDR2: MNHEY, SVGEGT. There are 13 residues in the CDR3. The CDR3 region has the DNA TGTGCCAGCGGAGGGGGACAGGGTTACGAGCAGTACTTC. Its translation is CASGGGQGYEQYF.

This clonotype was recorded a few times. The V call is TRBV9, the J call TRBJ2-1; D call uncertain. V lost 2 bases and J 8 bases, leaving 8 bases between the germline ends. Germline loops: CDR1 SGDLS, CDR2 YYNGEE. The CDR3 totals 12 residues. CDR3 sequence reads: CASSVLSHEQFF. CDR3 coding DNA: TGTGCCAGCAGCGTCCTGAGCCATGAGCAGTTCTTC.

The chain combines TRBV20-1 with TRBJ2-5; TRBD1 matches at 7 bases. CDR1 and CDR2 (germline): DFQATT, SNEGSKA (reference sequence). The CDR3 length is 12 residues. Trimming at V came to 6 bases and at J to 5 bases, leaving 6 bases not matched to a gene. Written as DNA, the CDR3 is TGCAGTGCGGGACCCAGGGGGGAGACCCAGTACTTC. Translating gives CSAGPRGETQYF.

This clonotype was counted between two and nine times. This chain joins TRBV12-3 or TRBV12-4 and TRBJ1-5; D gene ambiguous. The V and J ends lost 6 bases and 6 bases respectively, with 9 bases between them. The CDR3 length is 12 residues. DNA of the CDR3: TGTGCCAGCAGAGGTTGGGGTCAGCCCCAGCATTTT. Protein sequence: CASRGWGQPQHF.

This sequence joins TRBV5-6 and TRBJ1-2; TRBD1 might be the D (5 bases). This CDR3 has 13 amino acids. V was clipped by 2 bases and J by 8 bases, with 13 bases between them. The germline CDR1 and CDR2 sequences are SGHDT and YYEEEE. Written as DNA, the CDR3 is TGTGCCAGCAGCTTCCCCAGGGCGGACGGCTACACCTTC. Translating gives CASSFPRADGYTF.

V gene TRBV6-4 combines with J gene TRBJ2-1; 11 bases are a match to TRBD2. Trimming cost V 4 bases and J 8 bases; bases outside gene matches: 10. CDR3 size: 16 residues. CDR1 is MRHNA and CDR2 is SNTAGT in the germline V gene. The CDR3 sequence: CASSAVAGGPGDEQFF. CDR3 nucleotides: TGTGCCAGCAGTGCAGTAGCGGGGGGGCCCGGCGATGAGCAGTTCTTC.